The sequence of this TCR beta chain was determined in a study of T cell changes during pregnancy in multiple sclerosis. This clone came up a few times. TCRdb's copy holds only in-frame clones and misses some; the assay was immunoSEQ multiplex PCR. The repertoire consists of fewer than 35,000 clones, with over 80% occurring once and the leading ten covering around 2.8%. This CDR3 region has 12 residues. The germline V gene encodes CDR1 SGHDN and CDR2 FVKESK. Deletions cut 3 bases from V and 6 bases from J, with 8 bases between. This chain connects TRBV14 to TRBJ1-2; D is uncertain. The receptor was isolated from a female donor in good health, enrolled as a control in a pregnancy study. Sample: CD4+ T cells from peripheral blood mononuclear cells, taken in the third trimester of pregnancy. The CDR3 nucleotides are TGTGCCAGCAGCCAGACGGGGAATGGCTACACCTTC. It codes for CASSQTGNGYTF. Together with reference TRBV14 and TRBJ1-2, the CDR3 gives the full variable domain: EAGVTQFPSHSVIEKGQTVTLRCDPISGHDNLYWYRRVMGKEIKFLLHFVKESKQDESGMPNNRFLAERTGGTYSTLKVQPAELEDSGVYFCASSQTGNGYTFGSGTRLTVV.